This T cell receptor (beta chain) is from a study of monozygotic twins with cystic fibrosis. CDR1 MNHNS and CDR2 SASEGT come from the germline V gene. The CDR3 spans 15 residues. Trimming took 0 bases from V and 6 from J; bases not matched to a gene: 5. The method was immunoSEQ multiplex PCR; TCRdb's version includes in-frame clones alone and lacks a portion of them. The profile shows about 35,000 clones, 66% of them singletons. General study findings and limits: Shared CDR3 numbers were not associated with age, concordance or severity.

This clone was seen a handful of times. The antigen remains undetermined. The TCR sequence derives from a girl aged 10 to 17 with cystic fibrosis. V and J are TRBV6-1 and TRBJ1-5; 7 bases are a match to TRBD1. The sequenced sample consisted of blood. In nucleotides, the CDR3 is TGTGCCAGCAGTGAAGCGGGGGACAGTAGTCAGCCCCAGCATTTT. Residues: CASSEAGDSSQPQHF.